The T cell receptor beta chain described here comes from a study of blood T cell repertoires in COVID-19. Study information: PBMCs, B-cell-depleted T cells, or T cells were the source of the cDNA or gDNA that made up the material.

As processed by the authors: Amplification of reference gene primers provided the estimated nucleated cell counts. Profiled with immunoSEQ multiplex PCR; TCRdb holds only in-frame clones, not every one. V, J and clone size reflect that table, while D and trimming were determined from the DNA. This sample has approximately 350,000 clones, with over 75% found just once. Each participant's cohort was designated according to participant-reported clinical history. Input material: PBMCs or T cells enriched from blood (not recorded which). The TCR sequence derives from a woman aged 30 to 39 who had recovered from COVID-19.

CDR3 sequence reads: CASSLGSTSGRANEQFF. CDR3 DNA: TGTGCCAGCAGCTTGGGCTCTACTAGCGGGAGGGCCAATGAGCAGTTCTTC. This chain uses TRBV5-4 with TRBJ2-1, with 13 bases that match TRBD2. Germline CDR1 reads SGHNT; CDR2 reads YYREEE (reference sequence). This CDR3 region has 17 residues. Trimming removed 0 bases from V and 6 bases from J; junction bases left unmatched: 6.